These 14 T cell receptor beta chains share one sample of origin, sequenced in a study of beta chain features in type 1 diabetes. Of the isolated RNA, all was reverse transcribed, and so the sequenced material was expressed TCRB transcripts. Using immunoSEQ multiplex PCR, the repertoire was profiled, and TCRdb retains in-frame clones only, with some absent. The sample has 860,000 or so clones; roughly 15% are singletons. Sequenced input: naive CD4+ T cells from blood. Receptors originate from a woman under 30 in good health.

The V gene is TRBV7-9, the J gene TRBJ2-2, with D tentatively TRBD1 or TRBD2 (5 bases each). The ends were cut back, 5 bases at V and 5 bases at J, with 18 bases in the middle. The CDR3 is 16 amino acids. Germline CDR1 reads SEHNR; CDR2 reads FQNEAQ (reference sequence). Here the CDR3 reads CASSRPGRSVTGELFF. The DNA for the CDR3 is TGTGCCAGCAGCAGACCGGGACGGAGTGTGACCGGGGAGCTGTTTTTT.

The J gene is TRBJ2-2, the V gene TRBV28; D is tentatively TRBD1 or TRBD2 (5 bases each). Germline V gene data show CDR1 as MDHEN and CDR2 as SYDVKM. The V and J ends lost 2 bases and 0 bases respectively, with 7 bases between them. The CDR3 runs to 15 residues. CDR3 residues: CASSLGGSNTGELFF. In DNA, the CDR3 is TGTGCCAGCAGTTTAGGGGGTTCGAACACCGGGGAGCTGTTTTTT.

The chain carries TRBV11-1 and TRBJ2-1, with 7 nucleotides matching TRBD2. The CDR3 loop spans 15 amino acids. V shed 6 bases and J 7 bases; nucleotides not matched to a gene: 12. Germline lookup yields CDR1 SGHAT and CDR2 FQDESV (reference sequence). The CDR3 nucleotides read TGTGCCAGCAGAAGAGCTAGGACTAGTCGGAATGAGCAGTTCTTC. Protein sequence: CASRRARTSRNEQFF.

The chain joins TRBV7-8 to TRBJ1-3, with no clear D. Germline values: CDR1 SGHVS, CDR2 FQNEAQ. This CDR3 has 15 residues. The V and J ends lost 5 bases and 4 bases respectively, with 15 bases between them. CDR3 DNA: TGTGCCAGCAGCGCAGAGAGGAACGGGGGAAACACCATATATTTT. It codes for CASSAERNGGNTIYF.

This clone turned up a few times. This chain connects TRBV13 to TRBJ1-2; D possibly corresponds to TRBD1 (5 bases). The germline V and J ends were trimmed by 7 bases and 0 bases, with 21 bases remaining between them. Germline V lookup: CDR1 PRHDT, CDR2 FYEKMQ (reference sequence). The CDR3 totals 17 residues. The CDR3 region is CASTQKPGLRPNYGYTF. The CDR3 DNA sequence: TGTGCCAGCACGCAGAAACCGGGACTGAGACCTAACTATGGCTACACCTTC.

This chain uses TRBV11-2 with TRBJ2-1; 9 bases line up with TRBD1. Germline lookup yields CDR1 SGHAT and CDR2 FQNNGV. Trimming removed 8 bases from V and 5 bases from J; junction bases left unmatched: 10. This CDR3 is 15 amino acids long. The CDR3 nucleotides are TGTGCCAGCGGGACCGGGACAGGGCTCGACAATGAGCAGTTCTTC. Protein product: CASGTGTGLDNEQFF.

This clone was seen many times. The J gene is TRBJ2-2, the V gene TRBV14; 11 bases are shared with TRBD2. The germline V gene has CDR1 SGHDN and CDR2 FVKESK. After removal of 4 bases from V and 4 bases from J, the junction contained 8 bases not matched to a gene. The CDR3 is made up of 17 amino acids. CDR3 DNA sequence: TGTGCCAGCAGCCCATTCTTACTAGCGGGAGTCACCGGGGAGCTGTTTTTT. Its protein is CASSPFLLAGVTGELFF. Looking up the rest from reference TRBV14 and TRBJ2-2 gives the full variable domain: EAGVTQFPSHSVIEKGQTVTLRCDPISGHDNLYWYRRVMGKEIKFLLHFVKESKQDESGMPNNRFLAERTGGTYSTLKVQPAELEDSGVYFCASSPFLLAGVTGELFFGEGSRLTVL.

This chain uses TRBV21-1 with TRBJ1-3. TRBV21-1 is a recognized pseudogene. The CDR3 loop spans 12 amino acids. Here the CDR3 reads CASRGSGNTIYF. CDR3 nucleotides: TGTGCCAGCAGGGGGTCTGGAAACACCATATATTTT.

The chain is built from TRBV28 and TRBJ2-1; D is ambiguous. Per germline, CDR1 MDHEN and CDR2 SYDVKM. This CDR3 is built from 13 residues. V was clipped by 6 bases and J by 0 bases, with 6 bases between them. The CDR3 spells CASRTSSYNEQFF. The CDR3 DNA reads TGTGCCAGCAGGACAAGCTCCTACAATGAGCAGTTCTTC.

The table lists this clone with a few counts. The chain couples TRBV5-1 to TRBJ1-1; no clear D gene. CDR3 length: 16 residues. Deletions cut 1 base from V and 3 bases from J, with 16 bases between. Germline V gene lookup returns CDR1 SGHRS and CDR2 YFSETQ. In nucleotides, the CDR3 is TGCGCCAGCAGCTTGAGACAAGGCACGACTTACACTGAAGCTTTCTTT. Amino acids: CASSLRQGTTYTEAFF.

This clone was seen a handful of times. This chain links TRBV9 with TRBJ2-2; tentatively, D is TRBD1 (6 bases). This CDR3 contains 16 residues. Trimming cost V 4 bases and J 6 bases, with 19 bases left between them. Germline CDR1 is SGDLS and CDR2 is YYNGEE. CDR3 protein: CASSSVQGITAGELFF. The DNA for the CDR3 is TGTGCCAGCAGCTCAGTACAGGGAATCACCGCCGGGGAGCTGTTTTTT.

V usage is TRBV20-1 and J usage is TRBJ1-2; D is unresolved. The germline V gene has CDR1 DFQATT and CDR2 SNEGSKA (reference sequence). Trimming left V 4 bases short and J 8 bases short, with 11 bases between. There are 11 residues in the CDR3. The DNA of the CDR3 is TGCAGTGCTACACAGATTTGGGGCTACACCTTC. Translating gives CSATQIWGYTF.

This clone was detected only a few times. This chain uses TRBV6-6 with TRBJ1-2; 8 bases are a match to TRBD1. CDR3 size: 16 residues. Trimming cost V 2 bases and J 1 base; bases outside gene matches: 6. Germline CDR1 reads MNHNY; CDR2 reads SVGAGI (reference sequence). The CDR3, as DNA: TGTGCCAGCAGTTACAGTGAGACAGGGGATAACTATGGCTACACCTTC. Translated, it gives CASSYSETGDNYGYTF.

This clone was seen only a few times. This chain connects TRBV11-2 to TRBJ2-4, with 12 bases matching TRBD2. The CDR3 is 17 residues long. The V gene's germline CDR1 is SGHAT and CDR2 FQNNGV. With 5 bases clipped from V and 0 bases from J, the junction kept 5 bases outside the gene matches. CDR3 protein: CASSPGGLAGAKNIQYF. The CDR3 nucleotides are TGTGCCAGCAGCCCAGGGGGACTAGCGGGAGCCAAAAACATTCAGTACTTC. The whole variable domain, remainder taken from reference TRBV11-2 and TRBJ2-4, is EAGVAQSPRYKIIEKRQSVAFWCNPISGHATLYWYQQILGQGPKLLIQFQNNGVVDDSQLPKDRFSAERLKGVDSTLKIQPAKLEDSAVYLCASSPGGLAGAKNIQYFGAGTRLSVL.